Each of the 7 T cell receptor beta chains below was sequenced from the same sample in a study of T cell responses to AZD1222 COVID-19 vaccine. Sequencing used immunoSEQ multiplex PCR; TCRdb keeps in-frame clones, though not all of them. The table has 110,000 to 150,000 clones, about 90% seen once; the top ten hold more than 3%. Sequenced here: peripheral blood, sampled 28 days after the second AZD1222 dose. The origin of the receptors is an adult who received the AZD1222 COVID-19 vaccine.

This clone is termed medium-sized (0.01 to 0.1%). Relative to the germline gene, one junction end is altered; a read error may explain this. The J gene is TRBJ2-7, the V gene TRBV23-1; no definite D call. TRBV23-1 is an ORF; its function is uncertain. The CDR3 length is 11 residues. For the CDR3, the DNA is TGCGCCAGCAGTCAATCGGGGAAGGGTGGTTTC. Translating gives CASSQSGKGGF.

The V call is TRBV25-1, the J call TRBJ2-7, with D possibly TRBD2 on 6 matching bases. The V gene lost 3 bases and the J gene lost 5 bases, with 14 bases spanning the gap. Germline CDR1 MGHDK, CDR2 SYGVNS. The CDR3 sequence is 14 residues long. DNA of the CDR3: TGTGCCAGCAGTGATCCCCCGGGGGTCAACGAGCAGTACTTC. As protein: CASSDPPGVNEQYF.

This chain links TRBV2 with TRBJ2-2; TRBD2 might be the D (6 bases). Per the germline V gene, CDR1 is SNHLY and CDR2 is FYNNEI. Between the trimmed V and J ends, which lost 4 bases and 7 bases, there was a span of 16 bases. The CDR3 sequence is 15 residues long. The CDR3 bases are TGTGCCAGCAGTGCTTTATTAACCGGGGGCGGGGAGCTGTTTTTT. It is translated as CASSALLTGGGELFF.

This rearrangement joins TRBV21-1 to TRBJ2-7; the D segment call TRBD2 is taken from the table without a DNA check. TRBV21-1 is a pseudogene segment. The CDR3 sequence is 14 residues long. CDR3 coding DNA: TGTGCCAGCAACCCCGACTGCTCCCCCTACGAGCAGTACTTC. Translating it yields CASNPDCSPYEQYF.

This chain connects TRBV5-1 to TRBJ2-5, with D possibly called TRBD1 or TRBD2 (6 bases each). Germline V gene data show CDR1 as SGHRS and CDR2 as YFSETQ. The CDR3 consists of 15 residues. V lost 0 bases, J lost 3 bases, and 12 bases lay in between. The CDR3 reads CASSLVTGAEETQYF. CDR3 nucleotides: TGCGCCAGCAGCTTGGTTACGGGGGCGGAAGAGACCCAGTACTTC.

The chain combines TRBV6-5 with TRBJ2-2; D uncertain. From germline, CDR1 is MNHEY and CDR2 SVGAGI. The ends were cut back, 4 bases at V and 6 bases at J, with 9 bases in the middle. This CDR3 has 13 amino acids. CDR3 nucleotide sequence: TGTGCCAGCAGTTTTGGTGGGTCCGGGGAGCTGTTTTTT. It is translated as CASSFGGSGELFF.

The chain uses TRBV3-1 (or the pseudogene TRBV3-2) and TRBJ2-1; D is undetermined. The CDR3 consists of 12 residues. The V gene lost 1 base and the J gene lost 9 bases, with 7 bases spanning the gap. The V gene's germline CDR1 is LGHDT and CDR2 YNNKEL (reference sequence). CDR3 amino acids: CASSQGQAEQFF. The CDR3 region has the DNA TGTGCCAGCAGCCAAGGGCAGGCTGAGCAGTTCTTC.